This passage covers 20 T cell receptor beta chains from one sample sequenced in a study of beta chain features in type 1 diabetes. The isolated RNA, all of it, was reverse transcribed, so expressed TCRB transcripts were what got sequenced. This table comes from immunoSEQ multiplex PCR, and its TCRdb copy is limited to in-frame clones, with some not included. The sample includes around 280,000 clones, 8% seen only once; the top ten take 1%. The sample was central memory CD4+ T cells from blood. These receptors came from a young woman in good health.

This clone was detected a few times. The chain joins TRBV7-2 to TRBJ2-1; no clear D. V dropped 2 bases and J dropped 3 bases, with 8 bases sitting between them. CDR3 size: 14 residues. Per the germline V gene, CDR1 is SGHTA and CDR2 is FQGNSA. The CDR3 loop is CASSLSLSYNEQFF. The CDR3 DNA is TGTGCCAGCAGCTTATCCCTAAGCTACAATGAGCAGTTCTTC.

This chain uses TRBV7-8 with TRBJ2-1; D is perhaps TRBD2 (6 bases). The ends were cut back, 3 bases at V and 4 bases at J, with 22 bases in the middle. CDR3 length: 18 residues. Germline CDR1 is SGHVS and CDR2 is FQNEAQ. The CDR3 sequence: CASSFGGASFSRYNEQFF. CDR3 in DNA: TGTGCCAGCAGCTTCGGGGGAGCCTCCTTTTCTCGTTACAATGAGCAGTTCTTC.

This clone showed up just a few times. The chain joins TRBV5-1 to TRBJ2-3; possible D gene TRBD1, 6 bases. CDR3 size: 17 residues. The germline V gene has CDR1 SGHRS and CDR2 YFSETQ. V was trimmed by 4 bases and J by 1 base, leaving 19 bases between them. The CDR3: CASSVLGQIYGTDTQYF. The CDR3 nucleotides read TGCGCCAGCAGCGTACTTGGACAGATCTACGGCACAGATACGCAGTATTTT.

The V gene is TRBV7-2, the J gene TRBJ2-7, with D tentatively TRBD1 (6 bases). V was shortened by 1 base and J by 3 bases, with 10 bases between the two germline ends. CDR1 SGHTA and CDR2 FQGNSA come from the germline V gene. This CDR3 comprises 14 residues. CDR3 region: CASSLEGHRYEQYF. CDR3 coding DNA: TGTGCCAGCAGCTTAGAGGGACACCGCTACGAGCAGTACTTC.

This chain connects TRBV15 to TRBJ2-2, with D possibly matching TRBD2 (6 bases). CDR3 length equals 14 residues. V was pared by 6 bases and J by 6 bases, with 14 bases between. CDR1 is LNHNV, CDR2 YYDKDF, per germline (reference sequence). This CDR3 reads CATRGGDGAGELFF. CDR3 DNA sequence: TGTGCCACCAGGGGAGGAGACGGGGCCGGGGAGCTGTTTTTT.

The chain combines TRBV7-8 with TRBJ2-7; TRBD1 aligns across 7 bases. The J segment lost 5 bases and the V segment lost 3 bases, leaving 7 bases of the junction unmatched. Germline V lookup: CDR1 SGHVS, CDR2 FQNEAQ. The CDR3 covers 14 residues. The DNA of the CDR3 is TGTGCCAGCAGCTTTAGGGGGCAGGGCGACGAGCAGTACGTC. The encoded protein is CASSFRGQGDEQYV.

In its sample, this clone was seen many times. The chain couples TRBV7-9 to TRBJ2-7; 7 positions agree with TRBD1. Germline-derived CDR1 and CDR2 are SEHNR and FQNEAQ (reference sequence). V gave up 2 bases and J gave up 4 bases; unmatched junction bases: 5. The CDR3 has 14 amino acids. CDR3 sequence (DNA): TGTGCCAGCAGCTTAACAGGGGTCCAGTACGAGCAGTACGTC. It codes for CASSLTGVQYEQYV.

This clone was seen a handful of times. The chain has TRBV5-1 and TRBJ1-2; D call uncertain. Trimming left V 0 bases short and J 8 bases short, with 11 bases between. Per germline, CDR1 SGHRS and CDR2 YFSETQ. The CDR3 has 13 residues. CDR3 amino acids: CASSLGQTGGYTF. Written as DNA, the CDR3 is TGCGCCAGCAGCTTGGGGCAGACGGGAGGCTACACCTTC.

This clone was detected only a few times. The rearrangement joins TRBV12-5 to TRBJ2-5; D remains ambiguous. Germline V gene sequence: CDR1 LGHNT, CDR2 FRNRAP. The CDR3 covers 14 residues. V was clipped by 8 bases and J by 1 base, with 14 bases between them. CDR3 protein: CASSPSYPQETQYF. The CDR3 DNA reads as TGTGCTAGTTCCCCCTCATACCCCCAAGAGACCCAGTACTTC.

In DNA, the CDR3 is TGTGCCAGCAGTAGGACTAGCGGGAGTCTCAATGAGCAGTTCTTC. Its translation is CASSRTSGSLNEQFF. The chain combines TRBV7-3 with TRBJ2-1; 13 bases agree with TRBD2. CDR3 length: 15 residues. Germline V gives CDR1 SGHTA, CDR2 FQGTGA. V was clipped by 6 bases and J by 6 bases; unmatched bases: 5.

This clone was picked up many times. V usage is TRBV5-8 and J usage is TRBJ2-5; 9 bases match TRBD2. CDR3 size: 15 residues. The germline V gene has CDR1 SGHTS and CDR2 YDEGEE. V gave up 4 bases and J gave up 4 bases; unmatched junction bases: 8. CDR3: CASSLQRGVGETQYF. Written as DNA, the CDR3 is TGTGCCAGCAGCCTACAGCGGGGGGTTGGAGAGACCCAGTACTTC.

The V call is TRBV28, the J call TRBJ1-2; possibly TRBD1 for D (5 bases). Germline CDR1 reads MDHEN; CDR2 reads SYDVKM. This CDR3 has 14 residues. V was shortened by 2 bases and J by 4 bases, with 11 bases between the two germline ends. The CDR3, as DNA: TGTGCCAGCAGTTTACCGTGGCAGGGCTATGGCTACACCTTC. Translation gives CASSLPWQGYGYTF.

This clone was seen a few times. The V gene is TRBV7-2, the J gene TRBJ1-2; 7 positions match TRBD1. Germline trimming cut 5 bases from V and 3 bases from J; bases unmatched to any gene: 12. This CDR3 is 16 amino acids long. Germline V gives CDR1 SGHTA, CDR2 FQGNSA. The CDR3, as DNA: TGTGCCAGCAGCCAAGGGTCCTCCCAGGGGGACTATGGCTACACCTTC. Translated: CASSQGSSQGDYGYTF.

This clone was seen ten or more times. The CDR3 protein is CASSRDRFYEQYF. The CDR3 nucleotides read TGTGCCAGCAGTCGGGACAGGTTCTACGAGCAGTACTTC. The rearrangement joins TRBV6-5 to TRBJ2-7; 8 positions agree with TRBD1. Trimming cost V 5 bases and J 3 bases; bases outside gene matches: 3. The CDR3 has 13 amino acids. Germline V gene sequence: CDR1 MNHEY, CDR2 SVGAGI.

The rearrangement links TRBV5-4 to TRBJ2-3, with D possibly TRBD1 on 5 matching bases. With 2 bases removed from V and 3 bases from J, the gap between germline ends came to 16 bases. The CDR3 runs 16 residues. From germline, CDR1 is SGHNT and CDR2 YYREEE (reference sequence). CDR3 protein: CASSLSSAGWTDTQYF. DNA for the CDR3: TGTGCCAGCAGCTTATCGTCGGCAGGGTGGACAGATACGCAGTATTTT.

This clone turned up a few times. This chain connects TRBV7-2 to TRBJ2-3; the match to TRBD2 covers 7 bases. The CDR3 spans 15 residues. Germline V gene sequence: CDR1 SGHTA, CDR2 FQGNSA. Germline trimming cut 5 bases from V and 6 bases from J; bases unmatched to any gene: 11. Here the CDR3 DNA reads TGTGCCAGCAGCCTGGGCGCCGCGGGGGTCGATACGCAGTATTTT. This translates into CASSLGAAGVDTQYF.

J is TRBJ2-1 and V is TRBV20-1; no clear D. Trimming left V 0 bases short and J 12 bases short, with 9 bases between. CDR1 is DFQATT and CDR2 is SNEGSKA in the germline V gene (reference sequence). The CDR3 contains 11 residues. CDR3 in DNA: TGCAGTGCTAGAGAGTGGCTCTTGCAGTTCTTC. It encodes CSAREWLLQFF.

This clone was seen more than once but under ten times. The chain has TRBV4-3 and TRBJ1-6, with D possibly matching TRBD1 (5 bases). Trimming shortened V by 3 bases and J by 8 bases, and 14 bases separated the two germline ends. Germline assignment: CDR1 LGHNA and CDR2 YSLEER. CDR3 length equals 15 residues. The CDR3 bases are TGCGCCAGCAGCCAGGACCAACCGGGACATTCACCCCTCCACTTT. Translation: CASSQDQPGHSPLHF.

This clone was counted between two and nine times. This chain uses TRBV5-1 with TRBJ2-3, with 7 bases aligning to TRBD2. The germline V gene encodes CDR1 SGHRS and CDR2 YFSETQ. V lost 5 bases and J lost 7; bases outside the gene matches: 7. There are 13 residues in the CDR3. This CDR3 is CASRGASGNTQYF. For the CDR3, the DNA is TGCGCCAGCAGGGGAGCTAGCGGAAATACGCAGTATTTT.

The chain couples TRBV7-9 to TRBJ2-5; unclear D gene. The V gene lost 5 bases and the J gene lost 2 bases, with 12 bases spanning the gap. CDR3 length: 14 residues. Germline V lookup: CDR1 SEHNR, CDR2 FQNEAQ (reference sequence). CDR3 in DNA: TGTGCCAGCAGCCCAGTGTCGTATCAAGAGACCCAGTACTTC. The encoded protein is CASSPVSYQETQYF.